A single sample is the source of the 6 T cell receptor beta chains below, sequenced in a study of blood T cell repertoires in COVID-19. Here immunoSEQ multiplex PCR was the method, and the copy in TCRdb shows in-frame clones only, minus some. Of around 200,000 clones in the sample, less than 90% were seen once. Sequencing was carried out using peripheral blood. These receptors all stem from a woman in her forties or fifties with acute or convalescent COVID-19.

The rearrangement links TRBV24-1 to TRBJ1-6, with D possibly being TRBD1 (5 bases). This CDR3 has 14 amino acids. Looked up from germline, CDR1 is KGHDR and CDR2 is SFDVKD. Trimming shortened V by 3 bases and J by 10 bases, and 12 bases separated the two germline ends. The CDR3, as DNA: TGTGCCACCAGTGATGGACATCCCGGATCACCCCTCCACTTT. Translation: CATSDGHPGSPLHF.

This clone was recorded only once. The gene calls are TRBV5-6 and TRBJ1-1, with 8 nucleotides matching TRBD1. This CDR3 contains 15 residues. Germline CDR1 is SGHDT and CDR2 is YYEEEE. Unmatched junction bases numbered 7, after V lost 4 bases and J lost 2 bases. The CDR3 region has the DNA TGTGCCAGCAGCGGTGACAGGGGCCCCAACACTGAAGCTTTCTTT. Translating gives CASSGDRGPNTEAFF.

The rearrangement uses TRBV2 and TRBJ1-6; the match to TRBD1 covers 8 bases. The V gene's germline CDR1 is SNHLY and CDR2 FYNNEI. This CDR3 is built from 16 residues. Trimming removed 6 bases from V and 10 bases from J; junction bases left unmatched: 14. CDR3 region: CASSTLIGQGGSPLHF. DNA for the CDR3: TGTGCCAGCAGCACGCTTATTGGACAGGGCGGGTCACCCCTCCACTTT.

The chain uses TRBV18 and TRBJ1-6; D is perhaps TRBD1 (6 bases). CDR1 and CDR2 from the germline V gene are KGHSH and LQKENI. This CDR3 comprises 16 residues. Trimming left V 2 bases short and J 4 bases short, with 12 bases between. Here the CDR3 reads CASSPSGTLYNSPLHF. CDR3 nucleotide sequence: TGTGCCAGCTCACCATCTGGGACATTGTATAATTCACCCCTCCACTTT. The full variable domain, with the rest looked up from reference TRBV18 and TRBJ1-6, is NAGVMQNPRHLVRRRGQEARLRCSPMKGHSHVYWYRQLPEEGLKFMVYLQKENIIDESGMPKERFSAEFPKEGPSILRIQQVVRGDSAAYFCASSPSGTLYNSPLHFGNGTRLTVT.

V and J are TRBV10-3 and TRBJ1-5, with 9 nucleotides matching TRBD1. The CDR3 runs to 16 residues. Looked up from germline, CDR1 is ENHRY and CDR2 is SYGVKD. J gave up 5 bases and V 6 bases, and 11 bases lay outside the gene matches. As DNA, the CDR3 is TGTGCCATCAGGGGCTTGACAGGGGGACGGGATCAGCCCCAGCATTTT. Translating gives CAIRGLTGGRDQPQHF.

V and J are TRBV18 and TRBJ1-4, with no clear D. Trimming pared 0 bases from V and 4 bases from J, leaving 15 bases between. Germline loops: CDR1 KGHSH, CDR2 LQKENI. This CDR3 has 17 amino acids. The CDR3 protein is CASSPPRSRSFNEKLFF. The DNA of the CDR3 is TGTGCCAGCTCACCACCCAGATCCAGATCCTTTAATGAAAAACTGTTTTTT. Variable domain in full (rest from reference TRBV18 and TRBJ1-4): NAGVMQNPRHLVRRRGQEARLRCSPMKGHSHVYWYRQLPEEGLKFMVYLQKENIIDESGMPKERFSAEFPKEGPSILRIQQVVRGDSAAYFCASSPPRSRSFNEKLFFGSGTQLSVL.